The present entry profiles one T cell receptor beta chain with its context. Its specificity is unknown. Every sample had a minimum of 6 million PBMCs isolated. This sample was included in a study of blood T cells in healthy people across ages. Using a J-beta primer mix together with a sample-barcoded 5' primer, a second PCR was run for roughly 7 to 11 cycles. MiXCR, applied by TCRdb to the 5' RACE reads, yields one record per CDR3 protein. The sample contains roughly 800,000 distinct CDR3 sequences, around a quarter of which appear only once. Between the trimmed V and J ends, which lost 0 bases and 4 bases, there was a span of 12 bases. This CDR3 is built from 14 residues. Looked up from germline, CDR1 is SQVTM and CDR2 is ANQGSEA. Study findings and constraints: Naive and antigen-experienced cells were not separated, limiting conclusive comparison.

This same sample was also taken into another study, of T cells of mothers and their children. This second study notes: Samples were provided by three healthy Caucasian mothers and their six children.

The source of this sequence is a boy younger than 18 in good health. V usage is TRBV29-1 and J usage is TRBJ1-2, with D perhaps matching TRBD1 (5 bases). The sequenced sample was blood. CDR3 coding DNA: TGCAGCGTTGAAGAGGGCAGGAGGGGCTATGGCTACACCTTC. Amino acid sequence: CSVEEGRRGYGYTF. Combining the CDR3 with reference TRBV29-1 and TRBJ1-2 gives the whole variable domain SAVISQKPSRDICQRGTSLTIQCQVDSQVTMMFWYRQQPGQSLTLIATANQGSEATYESGFVIDKFPISRPNLTFSTLTVSNMSPEDSSIYLCSVEEGRRGYGYTFGSGTRLTVV.